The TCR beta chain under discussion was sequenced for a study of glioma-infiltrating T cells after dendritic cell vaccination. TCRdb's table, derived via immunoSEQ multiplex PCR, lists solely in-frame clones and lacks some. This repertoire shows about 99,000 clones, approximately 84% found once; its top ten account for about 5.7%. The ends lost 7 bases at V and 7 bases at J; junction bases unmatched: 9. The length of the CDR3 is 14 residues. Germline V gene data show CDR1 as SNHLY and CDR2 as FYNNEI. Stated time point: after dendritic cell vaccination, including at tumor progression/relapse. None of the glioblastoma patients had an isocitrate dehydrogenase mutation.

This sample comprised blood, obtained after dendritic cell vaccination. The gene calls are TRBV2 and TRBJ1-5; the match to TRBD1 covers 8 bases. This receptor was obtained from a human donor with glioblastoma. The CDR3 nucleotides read TGTGCCAGCACCGAAGGACAGGGACGGCAGCCCCAGCATTTT. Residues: CASTEGQGRQPQHF. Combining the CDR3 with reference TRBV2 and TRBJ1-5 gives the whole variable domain EPEVTQTPSHQVTQMGQEVILRCVPISNHLYFYWYRQILGQKVEFLVSFYNNEISEKSEIFDDQFSVERPDGSNFTLKIRSTKLEDSAMYFCASTEGQGRQPQHFGDGTRLSIL.